This entry lists 6 T cell receptor beta chains sequenced from one sample in a study of T cell changes during pregnancy in multiple sclerosis. Clones were sequenced by immunoSEQ multiplex PCR, and TCRdb holds only the in-frame ones, with some missing. Among approximately 30,000 clones listed, about 88% were seen once. The sample here was CD8+ T cells from peripheral blood mononuclear cells, taken before pregnancy. These TCRs come from a female donor with multiple sclerosis, enrolled in a pregnancy study.

This rearrangement joins TRBV9 to TRBJ2-7; D is possibly TRBD1 (6 bases). The CDR3 sequence is 15 residues long. CDR1 and CDR2 (germline): SGDLS, YYNGEE. Deletions cut 2 bases from V and 2 bases from J, with 14 bases between. Written as DNA, the CDR3 is TGTGCCAGCAGCGTGGCTTCAGGGGCAACCTACGAGCAGTACTTC. This sequence encodes CASSVASGATYEQYF. Together with reference TRBV9 and TRBJ2-7, the CDR3 gives the full variable domain: DSGVTQTPKHLITATGQRVTLRCSPRSGDLSVYWYQQSLDQGLQFLIQYYNGEERAKGNILERFSAQQFPDLHSELNLSSLELGDSALYFCASSVASGATYEQYFGPGTRLTVT.

This clone showed up just once. V is TRBV9 and J is TRBJ2-3; a possible D gene is TRBD2 (6 bases). Trimming shortened V by 0 bases and J by 0 bases, and 11 bases separated the two germline ends. Germline V CDR1 and CDR2: SGDLS, YYNGEE. The CDR3 runs to 16 residues. The CDR3 nucleotides are TGTGCCAGCAGCGTAGATGTAGCGGCTAGCACAGATACGCAGTATTTT. It is translated as CASSVDVAASTDTQYF.

This chain joins TRBV19 and TRBJ1-6; D perhaps matches TRBD1 (5 bases). The CDR3 runs 13 residues. Germline V gives CDR1 LNHDA, CDR2 SQIVND (reference sequence). V was pared by 11 bases and J by 6 bases, with 14 bases between. CDR3 region: CAAGPGFNSPLHF. The CDR3 coding sequence is TGTGCCGCCGGACCAGGGTTTAATTCACCCCTCCACTTT.

J is TRBJ2-5 and V is TRBV7-9; 9 bases align to TRBD1. Per the germline V gene, CDR1 is SEHNR and CDR2 is FQNEAQ (reference sequence). V trimming: 4 bases; J trimming: 2 bases; junction bases outside the gene matches: 2. The CDR3 is 14 residues long. CDR3 region: CASSSGTGQETQYF. The CDR3 DNA is TGTGCCAGCAGCTCCGGGACAGGGCAAGAGACCCAGTACTTC.

The chain is built from TRBV13 and TRBJ2-7; a weak D match, TRBD2 (6 bases). Per germline, CDR1 PRHDT and CDR2 FYEKMQ (reference sequence). Trimming stripped 5 bases from V and 4 bases from J, with 18 bases between. This CDR3 has 15 amino acids. The chain's CDR3 is CASSPGGSLGYEQYF. For the CDR3, the DNA is TGTGCCAGCAGCCCCGGGGGATCCTTAGGGTACGAGCAGTACTTC.

This chain uses TRBV27 with TRBJ2-7; 7 nucleotides agree with TRBD2. Germline trimming cut 3 bases from V and 6 bases from J; bases unmatched to any gene: 2. CDR3 length equals 12 residues. The germline V gene has CDR1 MNHEY and CDR2 SMNVEV (reference sequence). Here the CDR3 reads CASSFRGVEQYF. As DNA, the CDR3 is TGTGCCAGCAGTTTCCGGGGGGTCGAGCAGTACTTC.